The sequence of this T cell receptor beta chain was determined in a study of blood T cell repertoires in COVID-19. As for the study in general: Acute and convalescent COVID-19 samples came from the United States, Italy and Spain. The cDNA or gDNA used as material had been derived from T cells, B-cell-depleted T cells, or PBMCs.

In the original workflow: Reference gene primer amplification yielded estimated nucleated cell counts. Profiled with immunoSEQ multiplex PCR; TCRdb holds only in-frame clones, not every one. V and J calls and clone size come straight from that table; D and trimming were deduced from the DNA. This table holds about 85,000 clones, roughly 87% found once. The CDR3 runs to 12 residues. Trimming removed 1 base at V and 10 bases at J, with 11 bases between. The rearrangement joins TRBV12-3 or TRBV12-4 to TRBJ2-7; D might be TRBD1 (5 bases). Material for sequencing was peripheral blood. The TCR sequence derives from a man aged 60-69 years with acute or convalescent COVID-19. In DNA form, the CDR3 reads TGTGCCAGCAGTTTAGGACAGCTCTCACAGTACTTC. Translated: CASSLGQLSQYF.